The rows below give T cell receptor beta chains drawn from one sample of a study of blood T cell repertoires in COVID-19. TCRdb keeps only in-frame clones here, not all; method: immunoSEQ multiplex PCR. The table records roughly 31,000 clones, nearly 90% of them present only once. The sample consisted of peripheral blood. The receptor set was obtained from a man aged 55-75 years with active COVID-19. Both conserved end residues are part of each CDR3. The order of the fields is clone size, D gene, V gene, J gene, CDR3 protein, CDR3 DNA. A D gene is named only where the DNA matches it firmly. Clone size is stated in some rows and not others, as once, few, many or a class when expanded.

size: .; D: TRBD2; V: TRBV19; J: TRBJ2-1; CDR3: CAASLAGGYNEQFF; DNA: TGTGCCGCTTCTCTTGCGGGGGGCTACAATGAGCAGTTCTTC
size: .; D: TRBD2; V: TRBV3-1/TRBV3-2; J: TRBJ2-3; CDR3: CASSPGLAGDTQYF; DNA: TGTGCCAGCAGCCCGGGACTAGCGGGCGATACGCAGTATTTT
size: .; D: .; V: TRBV12-3/TRBV12-4; J: TRBJ1-2; CDR3: CASSFRGTYGYTF; DNA: TGTGCCAGCAGTTTTAGGGGAACCTATGGCTACACCTTC
size: .; D: TRBD2; V: TRBV7-9; J: TRBJ2-5; CDR3: CASSLGVAGDQETQYF; DNA: TGTGCCAGCAGCTTAGGCGTAGCGGGGGACCAAGAGACCCAGTACTTC
size: .; D: .; V: TRBV5-1; J: TRBJ1-3; CDR3: CASSTGPHGNTIYF; DNA: TGCGCCAGCAGCACAGGCCCCCATGGAAACACCATATATTTT
size: .; D: TRBD2; V: TRBV6-5; J: TRBJ2-4; CDR3: CASTEGGSGGNIQYF; DNA: TGTGCCAGCACCGAAGGGGGGAGCGGGGGAAACATTCAGTACTTC
size: .; D: .; V: TRBV28; J: TRBJ2-7; CDR3: CASSPTGINEQYF; DNA: TGTGCCAGCAGTCCGACAGGAATCAACGAGCAGTACTTC
size: once; D: .; V: TRBV2; J: TRBJ1-5; CDR3: CASHGGANQPQHF; DNA: TGTGCCAGCCATGGAGGGGCCAATCAGCCCCAGCATTTT
size: .; D: .; V: TRBV6-6; J: TRBJ2-7; CDR3: CASRKGNRGYEQYF; DNA: TGTGCCAGCAGAAAAGGTAACCGGGGGTACGAGCAGTACTTC
size: .; D: .; V: TRBV6-5; J: TRBJ2-3; CDR3: CASRRGTDTQYF; DNA: TGTGCCAGCCGACGGGGCACAGATACGCAGTATTTT
size: .; D: .; V: TRBV6-5; J: TRBJ1-1; CDR3: CASSYSTGVAFF; DNA: TGTGCCAGCAGTTACTCGACCGGGGTAGCTTTCTTT
size: .; D: .; V: TRBV7-2; J: TRBJ1-6; CDR3: CASSFQIRGHNSPLHF; DNA: TGTGCCAGCAGTTTCCAAATCAGGGGCCATAATTCACCCCTCCACTTT
size: .; D: .; V: TRBV6-5; J: TRBJ2-7; CDR3: CASSMDQGDTREQYF; DNA: TGTGCCAGCAGTATGGACCAAGGGGACACCCGAGAGCAGTACTTC
size: .; D: .; V: TRBV19; J: TRBJ1-2; CDR3: CASSIGAGANYGYTF; DNA: TGTGCCAGTAGTATAGGGGCAGGGGCTAACTATGGCTACACCTTC
size: .; D: .; V: TRBV7-9; J: TRBJ2-6; CDR3: CASSSTAPSGANVLTF; DNA: TGTGCCAGCAGCTCGACAGCCCCCTCTGGGGCCAACGTCCTGACTTTC
size: .; D: .; V: TRBV7-9; J: TRBJ1-2; CDR3: CASSPSGGSGYTF; DNA: TGTGCCAGCAGCCCCTCCGGGGGAAGTGGCTACACCTTC
size: .; D: TRBD2; V: TRBV27; J: TRBJ2-7; CDR3: CASSLLAGEYEQYF; DNA: TGTGCCAGCAGTTTATTAGCGGGGGAGTACGAGCAGTACTTC
size: .; D: TRBD1; V: TRBV7-9; J: TRBJ1-3; CDR3: CASSRGQGAPGNTIYF; DNA: TGTGCCAGCAGCCGCGGACAGGGGGCGCCCGGAAACACCATATATTTT
size: .; D: TRBD1; V: TRBV6-5; J: TRBJ1-2; CDR3: CASSSRQGGGYTF; DNA: TGTGCCAGCAGTTCTCGACAGGGCGGTGGCTACACCTTC
size: .; D: .; V: TRBV4-3; J: TRBJ1-2; CDR3: CASSQDLEPYYGYTF; DNA: TGCGCCAGCAGCCAAGATCTGGAGCCTTACTATGGCTACACCTTC
size: .; D: .; V: TRBV7-3; J: TRBJ2-1; CDR3: CASSETVSSYNEQFF; DNA: TGTGCCAGCAGCGAGACAGTGAGCTCCTACAATGAGCAGTTCTTC
size: .; D: .; V: TRBV6-2/TRBV6-3; J: TRBJ2-1; CDR3: CASSYWRAGPYNEQFF; DNA: TGTGCCAGCAGTTACTGGCGGGCGGGGCCCTACAATGAGCAGTTCTTC
size: once; D: TRBD1; V: TRBV24-1; J: TRBJ1-1; CDR3: CATSDRTGGNTEAFF; DNA: TGTGCCACCAGTGATCGGACAGGGGGGAACACTGAAGCTTTCTTT
size: .; D: TRBD2; V: TRBV5-1; J: TRBJ2-1; CDR3: CASSLIGLASGNEQFF; DNA: TGCGCCAGCAGCCTCATAGGACTAGCGTCGGGCAATGAGCAGTTCTTC
size: .; D: .; V: TRBV19; J: TRBJ1-3; CDR3: CASTPTGLPAGNTIYF; DNA: TGTGCCAGTACCCCGACGGGGTTGCCCGCAGGAAACACCATATATTTT
size: .; D: TRBD1; V: TRBV19; J: TRBJ2-7; CDR3: CATRQGGYEQYF; DNA: TGTGCCACCCGACAGGGCGGATACGAGCAGTACTTC
size: .; D: TRBD2; V: TRBV28; J: TRBJ2-3; CDR3: CASSLIERGGTDTQYF; DNA: TGTGCCAGCAGTTTAATTGAGCGGGGGGGCACAGATACGCAGTATTTT
size: few; D: TRBD2; V: TRBV7-9; J: TRBJ2-1; CDR3: CASSSTEGLAGGYNEQFF; DNA: TGTGCCAGCAGCTCAACCGAGGGCCTAGCGGGGGGTTACAATGAGCAGTTCTTC
size: .; D: .; V: TRBV9; J: TRBJ2-3; CDR3: CASSTSSTDTQYF; DNA: TGTGCCAGCAGCACTTCTAGCACAGATACGCAGTATTTT
size: .; D: TRBD1; V: TRBV30; J: TRBJ1-2; CDR3: CAWSVRGQANYGYTF; DNA: TGTGCCTGGAGTGTACGGGGACAGGCCAACTATGGCTACACCTTC
size: .; D: .; V: TRBV3-1/TRBV3-2; J: TRBJ2-1; CDR3: CASTGGSYNEQFF; DNA: TGTGCCAGTACTGGGGGGTCCTACAATGAGCAGTTCTTC
size: .; D: .; V: TRBV28; J: TRBJ1-5; CDR3: CASSRGGGRQRVNQPQHF; DNA: TGTGCCAGCAGTAGGGGAGGGGGTCGTCAAAGGGTCAATCAGCCCCAGCATTTT
size: .; D: TRBD2; V: TRBV19; J: TRBJ2-5; CDR3: CASSIRPSGGPKTQYF; DNA: TGTGCCAGTAGTATTAGGCCTAGCGGGGGGCCAAAGACCCAGTACTTC
size: .; D: TRBD1; V: TRBV24-1; J: TRBJ1-5; CDR3: CATSDLGGGTGSVYSNQPQHF; DNA: TGTGCCACCAGTGATTTAGGAGGTGGGACAGGCAGCGTTTATAGCAATCAGCCCCAGCATTTT
size: .; D: .; V: TRBV14; J: TRBJ1-1; CDR3: CASSRTRTLEAFF; DNA: TGTGCCAGCAGCCGGACCAGGACACTGGAAGCTTTCTTT
size: .; D: TRBD1; V: TRBV6-6; J: TRBJ1-5; CDR3: CASSQDRVNQPQHF; DNA: TGTGCCAGCAGCCAGGACAGGGTAAATCAGCCCCAGCATTTT
size: .; D: .; V: TRBV10-3; J: TRBJ1-2; CDR3: CAISESGYGYTF; DNA: TGTGCCATCAGTGAGTCCGGCTATGGCTACACCTTC
size: .; D: .; V: TRBV19; J: TRBJ1-2; CDR3: CASSISVRDYGYTF; DNA: TGTGCCAGTAGTATCTCTGTCCGGGACTATGGCTACACCTTC
size: .; D: TRBD2; V: TRBV28; J: TRBJ2-3; CDR3: CASSLLAGGPDTQYF; DNA: TGTGCCAGCAGTTTACTAGCGGGGGGGCCAGATACGCAGTATTTT
size: .; D: .; V: TRBV27; J: TRBJ2-7; CDR3: CASSLFGRGPPYEQYF; DNA: TGTGCCAGCAGTTTATTCGGGCGGGGGCCACCCTACGAGCAGTACTTC
size: .; D: TRBD1; V: TRBV7-9; J: TRBJ2-3; CDR3: CASRWTGGPDTQYF; DNA: TGTGCCAGCAGGTGGACAGGGGGCCCAGATACGCAGTATTTT
size: once; D: TRBD1; V: TRBV19; J: TRBJ1-4; CDR3: CASGTGIPNEKLFF; DNA: TGTGCCAGTGGGACAGGGATCCCTAATGAAAAACTGTTTTTT
size: .; D: TRBD2; V: TRBV5-4; J: TRBJ2-3; CDR3: CASSKGLVWYF; DNA: TGTGCCAGCAGCAAGGGACTAGTTTGGTATTTT